The 29 T cell receptor beta chains presented below share a single source sample, sequenced in a study of T-cell reconstitution after alpha-beta-depleted transplantation in children. A TCRbeta library incorporating unique molecular identifiers was prepared. TCRdb re-analysed the PCR reads in MiXCR, keeping a single row per CDR3 protein. Altogether approximately 500,000 distinct CDR3 sequences are present, 8% to 11% being singletons, with the ten largest covering approximately 2%. This specimen was PBMCs, taken before TCRalphabeta/CD19-depleted stem cell transplant. The receptor source for this set is a child aged 2-15 years with inherited bone marrow failure, due to receive a stem cell transplant.

This clonotype was observed at least ten times. The chain is built from TRBV18 and TRBJ1-4; D is ambiguous. Germline V gives CDR1 KGHSH, CDR2 LQKENI. The CDR3 extends over 15 amino acids. The germline V and J ends were trimmed by 3 bases and 0 bases, with 8 bases remaining between them. The CDR3 DNA reads as TGTGCCAGCTCACCTGACATTGCAACTAATGAAAAACTGTTTTTT. It encodes CASSPDIATNEKLFF.

This clonotype came up many times. The chain is built from TRBV7-9 and TRBJ2-4; D is possibly TRBD1 (6 bases). V lost 5 bases to trimming and J lost 8 bases, with 19 bases between them. The CDR3 is made up of 15 amino acids. Germline lookup yields CDR1 SEHNR and CDR2 FQNEAQ (reference sequence). CDR3 region: CASSDPDSKADIQYF. In nucleotides, the CDR3 is TGTGCCAGCAGCGACCCGGACAGCAAAGCGGACATTCAGTACTTC.

The sample holds many counts of this clonotype. This chain connects TRBV15 to TRBJ2-7; 9 bases agree with TRBD2. This CDR3 has 15 amino acids. CDR1 LNHNV and CDR2 YYDKDF come from the germline V gene (reference sequence). V shed 5 bases, J shed 7 bases, and the junction held 12 bases outside the gene matches. The CDR3 region has the DNA TGTGCCACCAGCCCCCTAGCGGGACATTTGGGGGAGCAGTACTTC. Amino acid sequence: CATSPLAGHLGEQYF.

This clonotype was counted at least ten times. The chain employs TRBV27 and TRBJ1-5, with unresolved D. The CDR3 has 12 amino acids. Trimming removed 4 bases at V and 5 bases at J, with 6 bases between. The V gene's germline CDR1 is MNHEY and CDR2 SMNVEV (reference sequence). The CDR3 loop reads CASSSTYQPQHF. The DNA for the CDR3 is TGTGCCAGCAGTTCGACCTATCAGCCCCAGCATTTT.

This clonotype was seen ten or more times. The CDR3 sequence: CASSPDRGRFWDPFQETQYF. CDR3 coding DNA: TGTGCCAGCTCACCGGACAGGGGGCGCTTCTGGGACCCATTTCAAGAGACCCAGTACTTC. The rearrangement joins TRBV18 to TRBJ2-5; 11 bases align to TRBD1. The V and J ends lost 3 bases and 2 bases, in that order; junction bases with no gene match: 17. This CDR3 is built from 20 residues. Per germline, CDR1 KGHSH and CDR2 LQKENI.

There are many counts of this clonotype. This sequence joins TRBV7-2 and TRBJ2-1, with TRBD2 matching over 8 bases. CDR1 and CDR2 (germline): SGHTA, FQGNSA. The CDR3 is made up of 12 amino acids. V trimming: 2 bases; J trimming: 12 bases; junction bases outside the gene matches: 3. CDR3 DNA sequence: TGTGCCAGCAGCTTACCGGGACTAGGGCAGTTCTTC. Its translation is CASSLPGLGQFF. The full variable domain, completed using reference TRBV7-2 and TRBJ2-1, is GAGVSQSPSNKVTEKGKDVELRCDPISGHTALYWYRQSLGQGLEFLIYFQGNSAPDKSGLPSDRFSAERTGGSVSTLTIQRTQQEDSAVYLCASSLPGLGQFFGPGTRLTVL.

This clonotype was counted at least ten times. The chain employs TRBV28 and TRBJ2-1; the D gene is possibly TRBD2 (6 bases). Per germline, CDR1 MDHEN and CDR2 SYDVKM. This CDR3 comprises 20 residues. V lost 4 bases to trimming and J lost 3 bases, with 28 bases between them. CDR3 protein: CASSSPLSSEGYFDYNEQFF. The CDR3 coding sequence is TGTGCCAGCAGTTCTCCCCTCTCTAGCGAGGGGTATTTCGACTACAATGAGCAGTTCTTC.

The chain has TRBV24-1 and TRBJ1-2; D gene unclear. Germline-derived CDR1 and CDR2 are KGHDR and SFDVKD. The CDR3 is made up of 13 amino acids. V lost 6 bases to trimming and J lost 3 bases, with 10 bases between them. The CDR3 DNA is TGTGCCACCAGTTCTCGGGCTCACTATGGCTACACCTTC. It codes for CATSSRAHYGYTF.

This clonotype occurred many times. The V and J genes are TRBV5-5 and TRBJ1-6, with D perhaps matching TRBD1 (6 bases). V shed 0 bases and J shed 9 bases, with 16 bases lying between them. Looked up from germline, CDR1 is SGHKS and CDR2 is YYEKEE (reference sequence). The length of the CDR3 is 16 residues. CDR3 sequence reads: CASSLGPQGESSPLHF. CDR3 sequence (DNA): TGTGCCAGCAGCTTGGGGCCACAGGGTGAATCTTCACCCCTCCACTTT.

This clonotype was recorded many times. The chain has TRBV5-6 and TRBJ2-4; perhaps D is TRBD1 or TRBD2 (7 bases each). The V and J ends lost 3 bases and 3 bases respectively, with 16 bases between them. This CDR3 is built from 16 residues. Germline CDR1 SGHDT, CDR2 YYEEEE. The CDR3 region is CASSSQGEGVKNIQYF. DNA of the CDR3: TGTGCCAGCAGCTCGCAGGGGGAGGGCGTCAAAAACATTCAGTACTTC.

In this sample, this clonotype turned up many times. The genes are TRBV28 and TRBJ2-7; the D is unclear. V gave up 1 base and J gave up 2 bases, with 9 bases separating them. CDR3 length equals 14 residues. Germline V lookup: CDR1 MDHEN, CDR2 SYDVKM. CDR3 amino acids: CASSLSTDPYEQYF. CDR3 nucleotides: TGTGCCAGCAGTTTATCTACGGACCCCTACGAGCAGTACTTC.

This clonotype has just a few counts. The chain couples TRBV20-1 to TRBJ2-3; no clear D. The V gene's germline CDR1 is DFQATT and CDR2 SNEGSKA (reference sequence). Trimming shortened V by 3 bases and J by 6 bases, and 4 bases separated the two germline ends. CDR3 size: 10 residues. CDR3 residues: CSASFDTQYF. The CDR3 DNA reads TGCAGTGCTAGCTTCGATACGCAGTATTTT.

Comment on this clonotype: The germline gene is not matched at one end of the junction; a read error may be the cause. The chain joins TRBV29-1 to TRBJ2-1, with D possibly TRBD1 on 5 matching bases. Germline V gene lookup returns CDR1 SQVTM and CDR2 ANQGSEA. The CDR3 totals 12 residues. This CDR3 is CSVYRSHNEPFF. For the CDR3, the DNA is TGCAGCGTTTACAGGAGTCACAATGAGCCGTTCTTC.

This clonotype turned up a few times. The chain is built from TRBV20-1 and TRBJ2-3, with TRBD2 identical over 7 bases. CDR3 length equals 19 residues. CDR1 DFQATT and CDR2 SNEGSKA come from the germline V gene (reference sequence). V lost 3 bases, J lost 1 base, and 19 bases stayed unmatched. The CDR3 DNA is TGCAGTGCTAGGTCCTCGGGGCTAGCGGAGTGGGAACGCACAGATACGCAGTATTTT. It codes for CSARSSGLAEWERTDTQYF.

This clonotype has ten or more counts. The gene calls are TRBV20-1 and TRBJ1-1; D not certain. Trimming pared 8 bases from V and 4 bases from J, leaving 11 bases between. CDR1 and CDR2 (germline): DFQATT, SNEGSKA (reference sequence). This CDR3 spans 11 amino acids. CDR3 sequence: CSSKRVTEAFF. For the CDR3, the DNA is TGCAGTTCCAAAAGGGTCACTGAAGCTTTCTTT.

Ten or more counts support this clonotype. The rearrangement joins TRBV4-1 to TRBJ2-7; 8 positions agree with TRBD1. V shed 3 bases and J 3 bases; nucleotides not matched to a gene: 16. Germline CDR1 and CDR2: MGHRA and YSYEKL. The CDR3 is made up of 18 amino acids. The chain's CDR3 is CASSQVGGAGTGYYEQYF. The CDR3 DNA reads TGCGCCAGCAGCCAGGTCGGAGGTGCCGGGACAGGATACTACGAGCAGTACTTC.

At least ten counts were recorded for this clonotype. This rearrangement joins TRBV10-3 to TRBJ2-3; no definite D call. This CDR3 region has 14 residues. V lost 2 bases and J lost 4, with 10 bases in between. CDR1 is ENHRY, CDR2 SYGVKD, per germline. The CDR3 sequence is CAISEESDADTQYF. The DNA for the CDR3 is TGTGCCATCAGTGAGGAGTCAGACGCAGATACGCAGTATTTT.

This clonotype was recorded many times. The genes are TRBV28 and TRBJ2-2; tentative D call: TRBD1 (5 bases). CDR1 MDHEN and CDR2 SYDVKM come from the germline V gene. The CDR3 totals 15 residues. V lost 3 bases and J 8 bases, leaving 16 bases between the germline ends. Here the CDR3 reads CASSLGRPKAGELFF. The CDR3 DNA reads as TGTGCCAGCAGTTTGGGGCGGCCTAAAGCGGGGGAGCTGTTTTTT.

This clonotype was seen repeatedly, ten times or more. The gene calls are TRBV27 and TRBJ2-1; 12 positions agree with TRBD2. Trimming cost V 5 bases and J 4 bases; bases outside gene matches: 9. Per the germline V gene, CDR1 is MNHEY and CDR2 is SMNVEV (reference sequence). The CDR3 has 17 amino acids. The CDR3 sequence: CASSPLGLAGNYNEQFF. The CDR3 DNA reads as TGTGCCAGCAGTCCCCTCGGACTAGCGGGAAATTACAATGAGCAGTTCTTC.

The chain links TRBV27 to TRBJ2-7, with 10 bases identical to TRBD1. Germline CDR1 reads MNHEY; CDR2 reads SMNVEV (reference sequence). The V gene end was trimmed by 4 bases and the J gene end by 6 bases; junction bases not matched to a gene: 6. The CDR3 is made up of 14 amino acids. The CDR3 region is CASSSGTGAIEQYF. The CDR3 DNA reads as TGTGCCAGCAGTTCCGGGACAGGGGCGATCGAGCAGTACTTC.

This clonotype was observed at least ten times. The chain carries TRBV25-1 and TRBJ2-5; 9 bases match TRBD1. Unmatched junction bases numbered 8, after V lost 4 bases and J lost 5 bases. This CDR3 comprises 15 residues. CDR1 and CDR2 (germline): MGHDK, SYGVNS. As DNA, the CDR3 is TGTGCCAGCAGTGCTTGGACAGGGGCTGGGGAGACCCAGTACTTC. This codes for CASSAWTGAGETQYF.

The chain uses TRBV15 and TRBJ2-6; the D gene is possibly TRBD2 (6 bases). From germline, CDR1 is LNHNV and CDR2 YYDKDF (reference sequence). This CDR3 has 16 residues. V lost 1 base to trimming and J lost 0 bases, with 7 bases between them. Here the CDR3 reads CATSRGGNSGANVLTF. DNA of the CDR3: TGTGCCACCAGCAGAGGCGGGAACTCTGGGGCCAACGTCCTGACTTTC. The full variable domain, in which reference TRBV15 and TRBJ2-6 provide the parts outside the CDR3, is DAMVIQNPRYQVTQFGKPVTLSCSQTLNHNVMYWYQQKSSQAPKLLFHYYDKDFNNEADTPDNFQSRRPNTSFCFLDIRSPGLGDTAMYLCATSRGGNSGANVLTFGAGSRLTVL.

This clonotype was counted between two and nine times. The rearrangement links TRBV28 to TRBJ2-1; possible D gene TRBD2, 5 bases. Germline assignment: CDR1 MDHEN and CDR2 SYDVKM. V dropped 8 bases and J dropped 2 bases, with 16 bases sitting between them. This CDR3 comprises 15 residues. Written as DNA, the CDR3 is TGTGCCAGCGTACCGGGCGGGTATACCTACAATGAGCAGTTCTTC. Its protein product is CASVPGGYTYNEQFF.

The sample holds many counts of this clonotype. Written as DNA, the CDR3 is TGCGCCAGCGTCCTGGGTCACGGGGGTCAAGAGACCCAGTACTTC. This sequence encodes CASVLGHGGQETQYF. The chain recombines TRBV5-1 with TRBJ2-5; a possible D gene is TRBD2 (6 bases). Germline lookup yields CDR1 SGHRS and CDR2 YFSETQ. The CDR3 covers 15 residues. The germline V and J ends were trimmed by 7 bases and 2 bases, with 18 bases remaining between them.

This clonotype occurred a few times. The chain links TRBV23-1 to TRBJ2-7; D could derive from TRBD1 or TRBD2 (5 bases each). TRBV23-1 is filed as an ORF, its function uncertain. The CDR3 contains 15 residues. V lost 1 base and J lost 2, with 12 bases in between. In DNA, the CDR3 is TGCGCCAGCAGTCAATTGGGGGATGCGACCTACGAGCAGTACTTC. It yields the protein CASSQLGDATYEQYF.

This clonotype has just a few counts. V is TRBV4-3 and J is TRBJ2-1, with TRBD2 matching over 11 bases. Losses at the gene ends were 0 bases for V and 6 bases for J; bases not matched to a gene: 10. The CDR3 contains 18 residues. Per the germline V gene, CDR1 is LGHNA and CDR2 is YSLEER. The CDR3 DNA follows: TGCGCCAGCAGCCAAGATCTACAAGGGCTAGCGGGAGGCAATGAGCAGTTCTTC. Translated, it gives CASSQDLQGLAGGNEQFF.

This clonotype has only a few counts. V and J are TRBV20-1 and TRBJ2-5, with D possibly called TRBD1 or TRBD2 (5 bases each). The germline V gene has CDR1 DFQATT and CDR2 SNEGSKA (reference sequence). The CDR3 consists of 14 residues. The V and J ends lost 4 bases and 2 bases respectively, with 14 bases between them. CDR3 amino acids: CSANPGTLQETQYF. The CDR3 DNA follows: TGCAGTGCTAACCCCGGGACCCTACAAGAGACCCAGTACTTC.

There are many counts of this clonotype. The CDR3 DNA is TGTGCCATCGGGCCGGGAGGCACAGATACGCAGTATTTT. This encodes CAIGPGGTDTQYF. The gene calls are TRBV10-3 and TRBJ2-3; TRBD2 might be the D (6 bases). Deletions cut 8 bases from V and 1 base from J, with 10 bases between. Germline CDR1 is ENHRY and CDR2 is SYGVKD. The CDR3 loop spans 13 amino acids.

This clonotype showed up many times. The rearrangement links TRBV5-1 to TRBJ2-1, with 10 bases that match TRBD2. This CDR3 is 15 amino acids long. With 1 base clipped from V and 7 bases from J, the junction kept 5 bases outside the gene matches. Per germline, CDR1 SGHRS and CDR2 YFSETQ. CDR3 DNA sequence: TGCGCCAGCAGCTTGTACGCTAGCGGGAGTAATGAGCAGTTCTTC. It translates to CASSLYASGSNEQFF.